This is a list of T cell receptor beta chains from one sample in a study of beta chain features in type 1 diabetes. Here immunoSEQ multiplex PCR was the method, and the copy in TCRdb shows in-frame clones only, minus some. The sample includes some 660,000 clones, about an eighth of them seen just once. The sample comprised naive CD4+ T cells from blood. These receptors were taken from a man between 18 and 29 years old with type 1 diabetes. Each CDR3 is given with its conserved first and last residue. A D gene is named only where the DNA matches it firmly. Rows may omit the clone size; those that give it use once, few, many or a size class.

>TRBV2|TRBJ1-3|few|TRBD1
CASSTSTGSGNTIYF
TGTGCCAGCAGTACCTCGACAGGGTCTGGAAACACCATATATTTT
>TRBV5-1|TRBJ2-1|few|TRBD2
CASSSGTSGNNEQFF
TGCGCCAGCAGCTCCGGGACTAGCGGTAACAATGAGCAGTTCTTC
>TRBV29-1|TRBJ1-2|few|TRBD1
CSTTGQLYGYTF
TGCAGCACCACGGGACAGCTCTATGGCTACACCTTC
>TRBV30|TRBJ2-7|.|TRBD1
CAWSRQGAGEQYF
TGTGCCTGGAGTAGACAGGGGGCGGGCGAGCAGTACTTC
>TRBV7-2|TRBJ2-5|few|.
CASSFRRVGETQYF
TGTGCCAGCAGCTTCAGAAGGGTAGGGGAGACCCAGTACTTC
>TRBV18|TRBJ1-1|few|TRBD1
CASSQQDRESEAFF
TGTGCCAGCTCCCAGCAGGACAGGGAGAGTGAAGCTTTCTTT
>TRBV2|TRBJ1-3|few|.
CASVPGRLLPIYF
TGTGCCAGCGTCCCCGGGAGGCTCCTTCCCATATATTTT
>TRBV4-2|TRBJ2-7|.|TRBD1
CASSQDQDRAWEQYF
TGTGCCAGCAGCCAAGATCAGGACAGGGCGTGGGAGCAGTACTTC
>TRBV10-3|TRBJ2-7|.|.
CAISNRDGAYEQYF
TGTGCCATCAGCAACCGGGACGGAGCCTACGAGCAGTACTTC
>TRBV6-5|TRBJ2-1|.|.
CASSWDGTMGQFF
TGTGCCAGCAGCTGGGACGGGACCATGGGGCAGTTCTTC
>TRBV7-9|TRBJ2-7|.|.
CALGGGFAYEQYF
TGTGCCCTGGGCGGTGGGTTCGCCTACGAGCAGTACTTC
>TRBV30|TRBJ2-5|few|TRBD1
CAWRGTGKGTQYF
TGTGCCTGGAGGGGGACAGGCAAGGGGACCCAGTACTTC
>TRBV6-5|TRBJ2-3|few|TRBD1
CATMRQGATDTQYF
TGTGCCACCATGAGGCAGGGGGCCACAGATACGCAGTATTTT